This TCR beta chain is from a study of shared clonotypes between healthy human individuals. Findings and limits, study-wide: Generation probabilities of non-shared clonotypes were lower (relative to those shared by all four donors). Estimated clonotype richness was generally higher in naive than memory subsets.

Investigators spread the genomic DNA of each subset evenly over several immunoSEQ plates. Profiling relied on immunoSEQ multiplex PCR, and the TCRdb table lists in-frame clones only, not all of them. This sample carries millions of clones, approximately 90% of them seen once, and the ten largest clones take about 0.13%. Regarding this clone: Its specificity is unknown.

The V end was cut by 0 bases, the J end by 7 bases, with 20 bases between. CDR1 and CDR2 (germline): SGHRS, YFSETQ. This CDR3 has 18 residues. The sequencing input was naive CD4+ T cells sorted from blood. Subset in this sample: CD45RA+ positively selected. This rearrangement joins TRBV5-1 to TRBJ1-6; D might be TRBD1 (5 bases). This receptor was obtained from a man in his late teens or twenties in good health. The CDR3 spells CASSLVSRARGRNSPLHF. Here the CDR3 DNA reads TGCGCCAGCAGCTTGGTGTCCAGGGCGAGAGGGAGGAATTCACCCCTCCACTTT.